This TCR beta chain derives from a study of blood T cells in healthy people across ages. Then a second PCR, running roughly 7 to 11 cycles, was carried out with a sample-barcoded 5' primer and a J-beta primer mix. Each cDNA was tagged by a template-switch adaptor containing 12 random nucleotides. Each CDR3 protein is one row after TCRdb ran MiXCR on the 5' RACE reads. The sample contains 800,000 to 950,000 distinct CDR3 sequences, around 48% of which appear only once. Whole-study results and caveats: More naive CD4+ cells and higher diversity marked long-lived donors relative to aged donors. Percentage of naive T cells showed a strong correlation with TCR beta diversity.

Germline CDR1 LNHNV, CDR2 YYDKDF (reference sequence). The CDR3 consists of 15 residues. As regards this clonotype: The target antigen is unknown.

This chain uses TRBV15 with TRBJ2-1; 12 nucleotides match TRBD2. The end of the DNA aligns better with TRBJ2-7, so the J call may be wrong. Source material: blood. The sequence came from a man aged 25-45 years in good health. CDR3 in DNA: TGTGCCACCAGCGTGGGACTAGCGGGCTACAATGAGCAGTACTTC. This sequence encodes CATSVGLAGYNEQYF.